Below are 3 T cell receptor beta chains sequenced from a single sample in a study of shared clonotypes between healthy human individuals. Libraries were prepared by immunoSEQ multiplex PCR; TCRdb keeps only in-frame clonotypes and omits some of them. The table has about 510,000 clones, 90% to 96% seen once. Sequencing input: naive CD4+ T cells sorted from blood. Subset given: CD45RA+ positively selected. These receptors came from a woman aged 25-40 years in good health.

This rearrangement joins TRBV6-1 to TRBJ2-7; the match to TRBD1 covers 8 bases. Per germline, CDR1 MNHNS and CDR2 SASEGT. With V trimmed by 7 bases and J by 5 bases, 10 bases remained unmatched. This CDR3 comprises 14 residues. Here the CDR3 DNA reads TGTGCCAGCACTCGACCGGACAGGGTCGACGAGCAGTACTTC. Amino acids: CASTRPDRVDEQYF.

The CDR3 here is CARRDVRGNTIYF. The CDR3 DNA sequence: TGTGCCAGGAGGGATGTGCGGGGAAACACCATATATTTT. The chain is built from TRBV2 and TRBJ1-3; D uncertain. V was trimmed by 9 bases and J by 4 bases, leaving 13 bases between them. Looked up from germline, CDR1 is SNHLY and CDR2 is FYNNEI. CDR3 length: 13 residues.

The chain carries TRBV2 and TRBJ1-5, with D tentatively TRBD1 (5 bases). Between the trimmed V and J ends, which lost 8 bases and 6 bases, there was a span of 17 bases. Germline V gene lookup returns CDR1 SNHLY and CDR2 FYNNEI. The CDR3 contains 14 residues. The CDR3, as DNA: TGTGCCAGCGGGTCGGGGACTTACCCTCAGCCCCAGCATTTT. It translates to CASGSGTYPQPQHF.